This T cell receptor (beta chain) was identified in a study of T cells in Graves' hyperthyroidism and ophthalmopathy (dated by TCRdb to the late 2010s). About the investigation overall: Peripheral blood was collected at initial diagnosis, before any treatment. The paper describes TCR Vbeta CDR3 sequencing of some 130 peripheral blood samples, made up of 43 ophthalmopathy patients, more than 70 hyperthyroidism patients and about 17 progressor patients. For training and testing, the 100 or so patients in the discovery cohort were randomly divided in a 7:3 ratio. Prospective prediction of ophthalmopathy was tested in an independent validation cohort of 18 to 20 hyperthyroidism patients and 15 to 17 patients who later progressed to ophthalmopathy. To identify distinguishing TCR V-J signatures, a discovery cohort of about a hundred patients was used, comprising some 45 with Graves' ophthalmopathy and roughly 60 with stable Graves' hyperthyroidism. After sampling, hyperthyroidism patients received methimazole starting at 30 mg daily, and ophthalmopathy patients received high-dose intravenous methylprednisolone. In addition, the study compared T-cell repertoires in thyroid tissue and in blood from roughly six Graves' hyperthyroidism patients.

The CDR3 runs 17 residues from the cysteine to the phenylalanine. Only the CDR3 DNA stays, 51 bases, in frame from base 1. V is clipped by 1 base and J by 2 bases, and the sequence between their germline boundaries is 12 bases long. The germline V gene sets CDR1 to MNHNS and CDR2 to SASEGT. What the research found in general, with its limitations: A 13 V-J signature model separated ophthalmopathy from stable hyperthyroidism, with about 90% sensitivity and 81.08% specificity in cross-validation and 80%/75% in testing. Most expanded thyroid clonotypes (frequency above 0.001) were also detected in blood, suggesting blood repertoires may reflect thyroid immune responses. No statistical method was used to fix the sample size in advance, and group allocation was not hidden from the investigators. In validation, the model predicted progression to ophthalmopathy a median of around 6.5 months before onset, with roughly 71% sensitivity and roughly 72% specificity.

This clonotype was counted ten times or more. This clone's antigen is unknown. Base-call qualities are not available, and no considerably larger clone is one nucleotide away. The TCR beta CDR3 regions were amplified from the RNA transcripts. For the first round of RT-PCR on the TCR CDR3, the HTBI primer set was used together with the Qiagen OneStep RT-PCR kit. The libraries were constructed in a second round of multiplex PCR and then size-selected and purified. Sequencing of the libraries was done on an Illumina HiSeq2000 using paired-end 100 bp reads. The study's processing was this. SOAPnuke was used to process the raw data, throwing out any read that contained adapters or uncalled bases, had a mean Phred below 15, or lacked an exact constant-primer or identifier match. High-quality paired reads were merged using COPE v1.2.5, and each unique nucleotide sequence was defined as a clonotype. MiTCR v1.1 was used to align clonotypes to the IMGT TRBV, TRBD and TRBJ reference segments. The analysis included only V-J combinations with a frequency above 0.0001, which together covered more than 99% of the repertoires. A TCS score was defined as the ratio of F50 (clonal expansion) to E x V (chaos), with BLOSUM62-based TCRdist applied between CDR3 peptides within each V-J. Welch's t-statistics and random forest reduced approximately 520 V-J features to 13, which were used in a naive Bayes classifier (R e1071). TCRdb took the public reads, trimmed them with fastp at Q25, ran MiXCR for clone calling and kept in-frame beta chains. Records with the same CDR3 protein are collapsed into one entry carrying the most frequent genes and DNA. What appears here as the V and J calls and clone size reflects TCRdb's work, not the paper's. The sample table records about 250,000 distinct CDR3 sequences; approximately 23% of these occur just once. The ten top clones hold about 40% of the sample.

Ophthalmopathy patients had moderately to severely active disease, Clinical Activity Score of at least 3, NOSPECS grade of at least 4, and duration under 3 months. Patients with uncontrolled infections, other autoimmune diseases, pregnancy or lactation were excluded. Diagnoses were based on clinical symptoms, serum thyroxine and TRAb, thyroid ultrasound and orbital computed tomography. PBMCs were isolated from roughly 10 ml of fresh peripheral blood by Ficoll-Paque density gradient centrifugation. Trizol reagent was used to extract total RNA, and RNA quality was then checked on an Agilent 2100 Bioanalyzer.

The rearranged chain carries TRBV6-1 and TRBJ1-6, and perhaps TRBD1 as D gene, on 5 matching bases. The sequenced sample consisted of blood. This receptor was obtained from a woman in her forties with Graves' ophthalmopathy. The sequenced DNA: TGTGCCAGCAGTGAAGGCCCCCGGGGACCCTATAATTCACCCCTCCACTTT. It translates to CASSEGPRGPYNSPLHF.